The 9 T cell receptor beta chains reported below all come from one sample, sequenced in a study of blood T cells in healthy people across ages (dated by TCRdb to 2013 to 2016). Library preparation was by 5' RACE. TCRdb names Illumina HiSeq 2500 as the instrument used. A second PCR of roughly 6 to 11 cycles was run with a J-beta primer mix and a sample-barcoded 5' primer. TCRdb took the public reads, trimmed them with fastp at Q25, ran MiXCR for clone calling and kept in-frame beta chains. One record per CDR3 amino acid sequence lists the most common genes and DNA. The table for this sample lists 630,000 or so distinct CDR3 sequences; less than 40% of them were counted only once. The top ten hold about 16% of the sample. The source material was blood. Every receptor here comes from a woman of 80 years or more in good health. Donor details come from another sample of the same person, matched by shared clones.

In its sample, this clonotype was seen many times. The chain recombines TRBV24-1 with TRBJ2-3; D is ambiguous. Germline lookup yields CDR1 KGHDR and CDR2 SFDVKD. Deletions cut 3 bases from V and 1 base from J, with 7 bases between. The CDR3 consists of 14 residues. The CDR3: CATSDSDGTDTQYF. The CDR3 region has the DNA TGTGCCACCAGTGATAGTGATGGCACAGATACGCAGTATTTT.

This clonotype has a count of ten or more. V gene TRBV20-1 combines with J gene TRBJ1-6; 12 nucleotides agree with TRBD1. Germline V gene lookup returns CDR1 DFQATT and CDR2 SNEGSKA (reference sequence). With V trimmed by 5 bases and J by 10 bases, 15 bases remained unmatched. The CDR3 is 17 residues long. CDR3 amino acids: CSALTPGQGARSSPLHF. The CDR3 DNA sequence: TGCAGTGCTCTGACCCCGGGACAGGGGGCACGAAGCTCACCCCTCCACTTT.

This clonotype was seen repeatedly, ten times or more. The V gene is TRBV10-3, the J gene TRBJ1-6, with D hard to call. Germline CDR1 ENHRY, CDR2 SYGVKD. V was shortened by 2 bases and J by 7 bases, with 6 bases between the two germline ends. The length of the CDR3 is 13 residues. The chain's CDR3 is CAISERTNSPLHF. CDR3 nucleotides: TGTGCCATCAGTGAGCGAACAAATTCACCCCTCCACTTT.

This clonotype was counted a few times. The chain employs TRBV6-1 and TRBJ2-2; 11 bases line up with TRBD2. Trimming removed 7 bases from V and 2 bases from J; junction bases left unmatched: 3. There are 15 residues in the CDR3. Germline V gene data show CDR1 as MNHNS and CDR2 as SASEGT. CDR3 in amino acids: CASTLAGGNTGELFF. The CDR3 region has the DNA TGTGCCAGCACGCTAGCGGGGGGCAACACCGGGGAGCTGTTTTTT.

CDR3 region: CASSQGPGPDTQYF. Here the CDR3 DNA reads TGTGCCAGCAGCCAAGGGCCGGGGCCAGATACGCAGTATTTT. The chain combines TRBV4-2 with TRBJ2-3, with D tentatively TRBD1 or TRBD2 (5 bases each). The CDR3 runs 14 residues. CDR1 and CDR2 from the germline V gene are LGHNA and YNFKEQ. V lost 1 base to trimming and J lost 4 bases, with 9 bases between them.

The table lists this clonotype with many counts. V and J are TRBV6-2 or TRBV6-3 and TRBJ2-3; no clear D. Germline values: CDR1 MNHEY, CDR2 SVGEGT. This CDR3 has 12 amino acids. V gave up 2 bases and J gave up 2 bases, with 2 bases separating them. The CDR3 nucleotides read TGTGCCAGCAGTTACCTCACAGATACGCAGTATTTT. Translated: CASSYLTDTQYF.

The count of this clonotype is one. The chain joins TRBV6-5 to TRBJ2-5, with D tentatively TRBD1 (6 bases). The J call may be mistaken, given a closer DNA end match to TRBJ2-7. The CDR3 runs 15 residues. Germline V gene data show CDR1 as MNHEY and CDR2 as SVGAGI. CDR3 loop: CASRRAQDRDYEQYF. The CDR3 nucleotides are TGTGCCAGCAGACGCGCCCAGGACAGAGACTACGAGCAGTACTTC.

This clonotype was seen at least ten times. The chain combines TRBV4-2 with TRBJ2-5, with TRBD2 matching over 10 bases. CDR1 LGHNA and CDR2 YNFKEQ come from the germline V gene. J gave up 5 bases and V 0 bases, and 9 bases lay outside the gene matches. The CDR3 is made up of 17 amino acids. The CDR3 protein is CASSQDPAGGLMETQYF. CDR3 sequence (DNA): TGTGCCAGCAGCCAAGATCCAGCGGGGGGGCTCATGGAGACCCAGTACTTC.

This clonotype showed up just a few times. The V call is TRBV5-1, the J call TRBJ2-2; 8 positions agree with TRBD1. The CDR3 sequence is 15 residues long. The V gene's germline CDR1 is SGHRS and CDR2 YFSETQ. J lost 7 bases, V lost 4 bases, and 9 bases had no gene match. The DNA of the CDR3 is TGCGCCAGCAGCCATACCCAGGGGGCAAGCGGGGAGCTGTTTTTT. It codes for CASSHTQGASGELFF.